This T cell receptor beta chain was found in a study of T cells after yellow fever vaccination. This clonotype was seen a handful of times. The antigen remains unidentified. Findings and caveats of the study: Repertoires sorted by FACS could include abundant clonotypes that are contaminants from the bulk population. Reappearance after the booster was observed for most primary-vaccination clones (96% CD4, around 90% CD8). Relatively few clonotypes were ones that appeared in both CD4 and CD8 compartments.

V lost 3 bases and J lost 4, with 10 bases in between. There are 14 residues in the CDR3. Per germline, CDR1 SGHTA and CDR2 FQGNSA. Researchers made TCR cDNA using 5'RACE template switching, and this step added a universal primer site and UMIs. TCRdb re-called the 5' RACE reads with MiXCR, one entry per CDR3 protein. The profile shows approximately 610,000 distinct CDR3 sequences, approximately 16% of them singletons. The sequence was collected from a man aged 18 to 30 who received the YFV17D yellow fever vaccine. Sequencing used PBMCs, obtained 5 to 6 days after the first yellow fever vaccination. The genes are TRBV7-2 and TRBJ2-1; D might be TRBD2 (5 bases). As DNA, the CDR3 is TGTGCCAGCAGCTTTCCGGGGTTATACAATGAGCAGTTCTTC. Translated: CASSFPGLYNEQFF. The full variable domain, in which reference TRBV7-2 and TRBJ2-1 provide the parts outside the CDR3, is GAGVSQSPSNKVTEKGKDVELRCDPISGHTALYWYRQSLGQGLEFLIYFQGNSAPDKSGLPSDRFSAERTGGSVSTLTIQRTQQEDSAVYLCASSFPGLYNEQFFGPGTRLTVL.